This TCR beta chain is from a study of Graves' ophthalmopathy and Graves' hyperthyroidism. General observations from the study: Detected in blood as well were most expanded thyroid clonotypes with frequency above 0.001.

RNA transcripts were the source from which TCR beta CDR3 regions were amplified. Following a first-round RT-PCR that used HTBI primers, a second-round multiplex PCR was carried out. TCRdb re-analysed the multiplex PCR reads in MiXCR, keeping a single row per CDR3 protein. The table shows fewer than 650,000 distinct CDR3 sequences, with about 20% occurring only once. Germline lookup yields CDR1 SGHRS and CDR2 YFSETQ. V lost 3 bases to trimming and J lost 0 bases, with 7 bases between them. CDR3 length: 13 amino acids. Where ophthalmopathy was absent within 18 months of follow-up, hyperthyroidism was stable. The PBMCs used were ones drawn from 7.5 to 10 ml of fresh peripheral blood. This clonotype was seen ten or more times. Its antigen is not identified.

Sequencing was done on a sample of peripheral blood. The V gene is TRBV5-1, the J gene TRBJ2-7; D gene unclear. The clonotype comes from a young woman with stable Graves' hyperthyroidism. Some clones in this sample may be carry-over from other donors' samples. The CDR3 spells CASSYTSSYEQYF. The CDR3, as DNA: TGCGCCAGCAGCTATACCAGCTCCTACGAGCAGTACTTC.